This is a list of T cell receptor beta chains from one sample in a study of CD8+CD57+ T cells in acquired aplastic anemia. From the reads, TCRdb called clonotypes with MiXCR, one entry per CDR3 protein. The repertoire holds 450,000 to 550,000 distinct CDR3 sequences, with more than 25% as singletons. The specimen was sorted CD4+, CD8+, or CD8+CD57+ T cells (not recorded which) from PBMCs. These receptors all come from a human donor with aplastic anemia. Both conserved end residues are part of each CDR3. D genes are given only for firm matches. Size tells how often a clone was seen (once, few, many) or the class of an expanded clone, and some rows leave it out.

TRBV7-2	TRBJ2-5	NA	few	CASSPRAQQETQYF	TGTGCCAGCAGCCCTCGGGCCCAACAAGAGACCCAGTACTTC
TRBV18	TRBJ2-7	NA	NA	CASSLLIYEQYF	TGTGCCAGCTCACTCCTTATCTACGAGCAGTACTTC
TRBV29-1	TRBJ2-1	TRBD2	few	CSGRLAESSYNEQFF	TGCAGCGGCCGACTAGCTGAGAGCTCCTACAATGAGCAGTTCTTC
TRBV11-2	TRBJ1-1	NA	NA	CASSLVGSGAATEAFF	TGTGCCAGCAGCTTAGTTGGTTCGGGGGCAGCAACTGAAGCTTTCTTT
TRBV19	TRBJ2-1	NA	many	CASSIDPVYNEQFF	TGTGCCAGTAGTATAGACCCGGTATACAATGAGCAGTTCTTC
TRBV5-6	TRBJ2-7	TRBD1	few	CASSHDRGRYEQYF	TGTGCCAGCAGCCACGACAGGGGGCGCTACGAGCAGTACTTC
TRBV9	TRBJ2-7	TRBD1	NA	CSSSVSGTGVYEQYF	TGTTCCAGCAGCGTCTCCGGGACAGGGGTTTACGAGCAGTACTTC
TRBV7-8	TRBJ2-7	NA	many	CASSLMTGPYEQYF	TGTGCCAGCAGCCTAATGACAGGACCCTACGAGCAGTACTTC
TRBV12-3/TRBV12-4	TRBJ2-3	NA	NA	CASRRGTVRDTQYF	TGTGCCAGCAGGCGCGGGACTGTGAGAGATACGCAGTATTTT
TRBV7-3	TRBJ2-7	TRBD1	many	CASSSGQGPYEQYF	TGTGCCAGCAGCTCGGGACAGGGGCCCTACGAGCAGTACTTC
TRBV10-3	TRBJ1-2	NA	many	CAISEPHGWGYTF	TGTGCCATCAGTGAGCCGCACGGCTGGGGCTACACCTTC
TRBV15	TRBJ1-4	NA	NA	CDSSSNWGEKLFF	TGTGACAGCAGCTCCAATTGGGGCGAAAAACTGTTTTTT
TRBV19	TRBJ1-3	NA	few	CASSRGVSEGNTIYF	TGTGCCAGCAGCCGAGGGGTCAGCGAAGGAAACACCATATATTTT
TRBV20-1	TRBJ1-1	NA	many	CSARDHGNTEAFF	TGCAGTGCTAGAGATCATGGGAACACTGAAGCTTTCTTT
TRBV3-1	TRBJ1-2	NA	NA	CASSRQDGGYTF	TGTGCCAGCAGCCGACAGGACGGTGGCTACACCTTC
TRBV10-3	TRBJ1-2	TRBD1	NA	CAIRADRAGNTF	TGTGCCATCAGGGCGGACAGGGCTGGAAACACCTTC
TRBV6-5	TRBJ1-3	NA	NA	CASSYSPWTATMTGNTIYF	TGTGCCAGCAGTTACTCGCCTTGGACAGCCACCATGACTGGAAACACCATATATTTT
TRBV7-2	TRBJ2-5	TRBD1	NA	CASSLWDRQETQYF	TGTGCCAGCAGCTTATGGGACAGACAAGAGACCCAGTACTTC
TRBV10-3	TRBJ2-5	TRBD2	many	CGVSGGETQYF	TGTGGAGTTAGCGGGGGAGAGACCCAGTACTTC
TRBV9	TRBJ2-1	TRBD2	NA	CASSVDGGNNEQFF	TGTGCCAGCAGCGTAGACGGGGGGAACAATGAGCAGTTCTTC
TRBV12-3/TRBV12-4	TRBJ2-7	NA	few	CASSLRRGRDLYEQYF	TGTGCCAGCAGTTTAAGGCGCGGGCGAGACCTCTACGAGCAGTACTTC
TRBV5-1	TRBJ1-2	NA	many	CASSLGQTEQGYTF	TGCGCCAGCAGCTTGGGACAGACGGAGCAAGGCTACACCTTC
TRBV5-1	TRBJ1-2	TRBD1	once	CASSLQGLNNYGYTF	TGCGCCAGCAGCTTACAGGGGCTTAATAACTATGGCTACACCTTC
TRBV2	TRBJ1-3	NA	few	CASSDRGFGSTSGNTIYF	TGTGCCAGCAGTGATCGGGGTTTTGGGTCGACCTCTGGAAACACCATATATTTT
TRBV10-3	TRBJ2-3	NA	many	CAISELHTDTQYF	TGTGCCATCAGTGAGCTACACACAGATACGCAGTATTTT
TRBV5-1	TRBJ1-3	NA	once	CASSLQGDSRNTIYF	TGCGCCAGCAGCTTGCAGGGAGACTCTAGAAACACCATATATTTT
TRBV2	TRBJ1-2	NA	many	CASSPTGHRDYGYTF	TGTGCCAGCAGTCCAACAGGGCATCGGGACTATGGCTACACCTTC
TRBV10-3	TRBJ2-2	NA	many	CATHTGTGELFF	TGTGCCACCCATACGGGCACCGGGGAGCTGTTTTTT